This is a list of T cell receptor beta chains from one sample in a study of CD8 T cells in ankylosing spondylitis. TCRdb re-derived calls from the 5' RACE reads in MiXCR, one entry per CDR3 protein. The sample contains 200,000 to 250,000 distinct CDR3 sequences, roughly 10% of which appear only once. Sequences were obtained from blood, either unsorted or a sorted T cell fraction (not recorded which). All receptors derive from a male donor with ankylosing spondylitis or in good health (not recorded which). CDR3s leave out the opening cysteine and the closing phenylalanine or tryptophan. The size entry is marked missing in some rows and otherwise reads once, few, many or a size class.

CDR3 protein,clone size,V gene,J gene
ASSLVLGRGVDTGELF,few,TRBV11-1,TRBJ2-2
SARGGLAGVNEQY,.,TRBV20-1,TRBJ2-7
AWRSRESEAF,.,TRBV30,TRBJ1-1
ASSPGQGPGAQY,few,TRBV23-1,TRBJ2-5
ASSYSGGTGAMEPQH,many,TRBV6-5,TRBJ1-5
SAKHRGTGVEKLF,many,TRBV20-1,TRBJ1-4
ATRSGGRYEQY,.,TRBV6-1,TRBJ2-7
ASSLVAGQMDEQF,many,TRBV11-2,TRBJ2-1
ASGGWEKLF,many,TRBV6-5,TRBJ1-4
ASSPGQGDYEAF,few,TRBV12-3/TRBV12-4,TRBJ1-1
ASKVGLNTEAF,.,TRBV11-2,TRBJ1-1